The 31 T cell receptor beta chains below come from one sample, sequenced in a study of shared clonotypes between healthy human individuals. Assay used: immunoSEQ multiplex PCR; TCRdb lists only in-frame clones, some missing. The table lists around 2,000,000 clones, 85% to 95% of them singletons. Specimen: naive CD4+ T cells sorted from blood. Subset given: CD45RA+ positively selected. The receptors were gathered from a man younger than 35 in good health.

Points on this clone: This same CDR3 is encoded by further DNA sequences in the sample. The V gene is TRBV2, the J gene TRBJ1-6; unclear D gene. Germline CDR1 SNHLY, CDR2 FYNNEI. The CDR3 length is 12 residues. V was cut by 6 bases and J by 5 bases, with 5 bases left in between. The DNA for the CDR3 is TGTGCCAGCAGCGCCCATAATTCACCCCTCCACTTT. It codes for CASSAHNSPLHF.

The CDR3 reads CASSEAYYHEGLAANLLYNEQFF. Here the CDR3 DNA reads TGTGCCAGCAGTGAAGCCTACTATCATGAGGGACTAGCGGCCAATTTGTTATACAATGAGCAGTTCTTC. V is TRBV6-1 and J is TRBJ2-1; the match to TRBD2 covers 11 bases. V was clipped by 0 bases and J by 4 bases; unmatched bases: 23. This CDR3 contains 23 residues. Germline CDR1 and CDR2: MNHNS and SASEGT.

CDR3 residues: CASSLIQLTGELFF. The CDR3 bases are TGTGCCAGCAGCTTAATACAACTCACCGGGGAGCTGTTTTTT. This chain connects TRBV11-2 to TRBJ2-2; no clear D gene. Per germline, CDR1 SGHAT and CDR2 FQNNGV. Deletions cut 2 bases from V and 4 bases from J, with 8 bases between. CDR3 length equals 14 residues.

The sample holds one count of this clone. The chain couples TRBV10-2 to TRBJ2-4, with D perhaps matching TRBD1 (6 bases). This CDR3 is 14 amino acids long. Germline V gene lookup returns CDR1 WSHSY and CDR2 SAAADI. Deletions cut 7 bases from V and 4 bases from J, with 14 bases between. The CDR3 is CASIPNTGKNIQYF. CDR3 DNA sequence: TGCGCCAGCATACCCAATACAGGGAAAAACATTCAGTACTTC.

V gene TRBV2 combines with J gene TRBJ1-6, with 7 bases matching TRBD1. Germline V gives CDR1 SNHLY, CDR2 FYNNEI. V was clipped by 2 bases and J by 10 bases; unmatched bases: 5. The CDR3 consists of 14 residues. The CDR3 loop is CASSEQGGGSPLHF. Here the CDR3 DNA reads TGTGCCAGCAGTGAACAGGGGGGCGGCTCACCCCTCCACTTT.

This chain connects TRBV6-6 to TRBJ2-7; D is possibly TRBD1 (5 bases). With 7 bases removed from V and 2 bases from J, the gap between germline ends came to 9 bases. The CDR3 runs 12 residues. CDR1 and CDR2 from the germline V gene are MNHNY and SVGAGI (reference sequence). CDR3 sequence (DNA): TGTGCCAGCACCGACAGAACCTACGAGCAGTACTTC. Amino acids: CASTDRTYEQYF.

This chain connects TRBV2 to TRBJ2-1; D gene uncertain. Germline V lookup: CDR1 SNHLY, CDR2 FYNNEI. V was shortened by 4 bases and J by 7 bases, with 14 bases between the two germline ends. CDR3 length: 14 amino acids. CDR3: CASSVDRQMNEQFF. DNA of the CDR3: TGTGCCAGCAGTGTAGATAGGCAGATGAATGAGCAGTTCTTC.

The CDR3 loop reads CASSFLGAQDTIYF. CDR3 coding DNA: TGTGCCAGCAGCTTTCTGGGGGCGCAGGACACCATATATTTT. The rearrangement links TRBV7-9 to TRBJ1-3, with D possibly being TRBD1 (6 bases). Germline assignment: CDR1 SEHNR and CDR2 FQNEAQ (reference sequence). V dropped 3 bases and J dropped 8 bases, with 14 bases sitting between them. The CDR3 spans 14 residues.

The chain joins TRBV6-1 to TRBJ1-3; no reliable D call. There are 14 residues in the CDR3. Deletions cut 0 bases from V and 4 bases from J, with 7 bases between. Germline assignment: CDR1 MNHNS and CDR2 SASEGT. For the CDR3, the DNA is TGTGCCAGCAGTGAAGCGTTCAGAGGAAACACCATATATTTT. Translating gives CASSEAFRGNTIYF.

Comments on this clone: Relative to the germline gene, one junction end is altered; a read error may explain this. The V gene is TRBV6-1, the J gene TRBJ1-3; D is unresolved. Germline values: CDR1 MNHNS, CDR2 SASEGT. The CDR3 contains 15 residues. Written as DNA, the CDR3 is TGTGCCACCAGTCGGATCCCCTCCTCTGGAAACACCATATATTTT. This encodes CATSRIPSSGNTIYF.

The chain uses TRBV9 and TRBJ1-1, with TRBD1 identical over 10 bases. V shed 0 bases, J shed 7 bases, and the junction held 12 bases outside the gene matches. This CDR3 has 17 amino acids. The germline gives CDR1 SGDLS, CDR2 YYNGEE. Written as DNA, the CDR3 is TGTGCCAGCAGCGTAGCGGGAGCGCGACAGGGGGCTAATGAAGCTTTCTTT. Amino acids: CASSVAGARQGANEAFF.

V usage is TRBV18 and J usage is TRBJ1-2, with TRBD1 identical over 7 bases. Germline V gene sequence: CDR1 KGHSH, CDR2 LQKENI. The CDR3 spans 16 residues. Trimming at V came to 0 bases and at J to 5 bases, leaving 9 bases not matched to a gene. The CDR3 sequence: CASSPPIQGVEYGYTF. As DNA, the CDR3 is TGTGCCAGCTCACCACCTATCCAGGGGGTGGAATATGGCTACACCTTC.

The gene calls are TRBV28 and TRBJ2-5; D gene unclear. V gave up 4 bases and J gave up 2 bases, with 17 bases separating them. There are 16 residues in the CDR3. Germline-derived CDR1 and CDR2 are MDHEN and SYDVKM. The CDR3 region is CASSYPWAGSQETQYF. In DNA form, the CDR3 reads TGTGCCAGCAGTTACCCCTGGGCAGGATCGCAAGAGACCCAGTACTTC.

The rearrangement links TRBV11-2 to TRBJ2-5; D remains ambiguous. This CDR3 comprises 15 residues. The V end was cut by 1 base, the J end by 5 bases, with 14 bases between. Germline lookup yields CDR1 SGHAT and CDR2 FQNNGV. The chain's CDR3 is CASSLGRPGRETQYF. The CDR3, as DNA: TGTGCCAGCAGCTTAGGACGCCCGGGTCGGGAGACCCAGTACTTC.

The CDR3 is CASSPSAPLGTYEQYF. The CDR3 nucleotides are TGTGCCAGCAGCCCATCAGCCCCGCTAGGAACCTACGAGCAGTACTTC. The rearrangement links TRBV7-9 to TRBJ2-7, with D uncertain. Germline lookup yields CDR1 SEHNR and CDR2 FQNEAQ (reference sequence). Trimming removed 5 bases at V and 2 bases at J, with 19 bases between. This CDR3 has 16 residues.

Comments on this clone: Other DNA sequences within the sample encode an identical CDR3. The rearrangement uses TRBV28 and TRBJ2-7; D uncertain. CDR1 is MDHEN and CDR2 is SYDVKM in the germline V gene. This CDR3 spans 13 amino acids. V lost 2 bases and J 3 bases, leaving 8 bases between the germline ends. The CDR3 loop reads CASSLVQSYEQYF. CDR3 coding DNA: TGTGCCAGCAGTTTAGTACAGAGCTACGAGCAGTACTTC.

The chain combines TRBV29-1 with TRBJ2-1; D tentatively reads TRBD1 or TRBD2 (6 bases each). The CDR3 loop spans 10 amino acids. Trimming pared 7 bases from V and 9 bases from J, leaving 10 bases between. CDR1 is SQVTM, CDR2 ANQGSEA, per germline. The CDR3: CSAEGGEQFF. Here the CDR3 DNA reads TGCAGCGCCGAGGGGGGTGAGCAGTTCTTC.

The chain has TRBV19 and TRBJ1-4, with D uncertain. Germline lookup yields CDR1 LNHDA and CDR2 SQIVND (reference sequence). There are 17 residues in the CDR3. Trimming shortened V by 3 bases and J by 0 bases, and 14 bases separated the two germline ends. The CDR3 bases are TGTGCCAGTAGTATTCGGCCCGGGCAGGCAACTAATGAAAAACTGTTTTTT. Translating it yields CASSIRPGQATNEKLFF.

This clone was seen once. The V call is TRBV11-2, the J call TRBJ1-1, with D unresolved. Deletions cut 8 bases from V and 3 bases from J, with 16 bases between. This CDR3 spans 14 amino acids. Germline V gene data show CDR1 as SGHAT and CDR2 as FQNNGV. This CDR3 is CASSLDGVDTEAFF. The CDR3 DNA reads as TGTGCCAGCTCTCTCGACGGAGTTGACACTGAAGCTTTCTTT.

This chain joins TRBV5-5 and TRBJ2-7; D is unresolved. Germline V CDR1 and CDR2: SGHKS, YYEKEE (reference sequence). The germline V and J ends were trimmed by 4 bases and 4 bases, with 21 bases remaining between them. The CDR3 extends over 16 amino acids. The CDR3: CASSPLGLTDPYEQYF. As DNA, the CDR3 is TGTGCCAGCAGCCCACTTGGGCTGACGGATCCGTACGAGCAGTACTTC.

The chain couples TRBV18 to TRBJ2-5; 15 bases are shared with TRBD2. Germline-derived CDR1 and CDR2 are KGHSH and LQKENI. The CDR3 extends over 18 amino acids. The V and J ends lost 4 bases and 5 bases, in that order; junction bases with no gene match: 11. CDR3 region: CASSLTRTSGRVSETQYF. CDR3 nucleotides: TGTGCCAGCTCACTGACTCGGACTAGCGGGAGGGTTTCGGAGACCCAGTACTTC.

In regard to this clone: Different DNA sequences within this sample yield the same CDR3. V gene TRBV6-5 combines with J gene TRBJ1-2; the D is unclear. The germline gives CDR1 MNHEY, CDR2 SVGAGI. Trimming took 2 bases from V and 0 from J, leaving 4 bases between them. The CDR3 spans 13 residues. In DNA, the CDR3 is TGTGCCAGCAGTTACAGAGCTAACTATGGCTACACCTTC. Protein product: CASSYRANYGYTF.

The V gene is TRBV11-2, the J gene TRBJ2-5; D is unclear. In germline, CDR1 is SGHAT, CDR2 FQNNGV. The CDR3 contains 14 residues. V lost 1 base and J lost 0, with 6 bases in between. The CDR3 nucleotides read TGTGCCAGCAGCTTAGGTACAAACCAAGAGACCCAGTACTTC. This sequence encodes CASSLGTNQETQYF.

J is TRBJ1-1 and V is TRBV7-8; D not certain. Per germline, CDR1 SGHVS and CDR2 FQNEAQ. CDR3 length: 14 residues. Trimming cost V 5 bases and J 0 bases, with 10 bases left between them. The CDR3 nucleotides are TGTGCCAGCAGCCGCAAGGAGATGAACACTGAAGCTTTCTTT. Residues: CASSRKEMNTEAFF.

This chain connects TRBV7-9 to TRBJ1-5, with unresolved D. CDR1 SEHNR and CDR2 FQNEAQ come from the germline V gene (reference sequence). V lost 1 base to trimming and J lost 6 bases, with 10 bases between them. This CDR3 contains 14 residues. The DNA of the CDR3 is TGTGCCAGCAGCTTAGGGGCGAGCCGTCAGCCCCAGCATTTT. Protein product: CASSLGASRQPQHF.

This clone was counted a single time. This CDR3 reads CASSLGWGEAFF. The CDR3 nucleotides read TGTGCCAGCTCTCTGGGTTGGGGGGAAGCTTTCTTT. The rearrangement joins TRBV18 to TRBJ1-1, with D tentatively TRBD1 (5 bases). CDR3 length: 12 amino acids. Between the trimmed V and J ends, which lost 6 bases and 8 bases, there was a span of 13 bases. Germline V gene data show CDR1 as KGHSH and CDR2 as LQKENI.

The chain is built from TRBV5-1 and TRBJ2-1; tentatively, D is TRBD2 (6 bases). The CDR3 spans 15 residues. CDR1 and CDR2 (germline): SGHRS, YFSETQ. V gave up 4 bases and J gave up 5 bases, with 16 bases separating them. The CDR3 loop reads CASSADPTRNNEQFF. CDR3 DNA sequence: TGCGCCAGCAGCGCCGACCCGACTAGAAACAATGAGCAGTTCTTC.

This chain uses TRBV19 with TRBJ1-5; D might be TRBD1 (5 bases). V was cut by 7 bases and J by 3 bases, with 16 bases left in between. Germline V gene data show CDR1 as LNHDA and CDR2 as SQIVND (reference sequence). The CDR3 is made up of 15 amino acids. The CDR3 DNA reads TGTGCCAGTACCGATTCAAGGGGTATCAATCAGCCCCAGCATTTT. Its protein product is CASTDSRGINQPQHF.

A remark on this clone: The sample carries other DNA sequences with the same CDR3. This chain connects TRBV7-8 to TRBJ2-3, with no clear D. Germline loops: CDR1 SGHVS, CDR2 FQNEAQ. V dropped 3 bases and J dropped 0 bases, with 4 bases sitting between them. The CDR3 is 13 amino acids. Here the CDR3 DNA reads TGTGCCAGCAGCTTGGGCAGCACAGATACGCAGTATTTT. It specifies CASSLGSTDTQYF. Combining the CDR3 with reference TRBV7-8 and TRBJ2-3 gives the whole variable domain GAGVSQSPRYKVAKRGQDVALRCDPISGHVSLFWYQQALGQGPEFLTYFQNEAQLDKSGLPSDRFFAERPEGSVSTLKIQRTQQEDSAVYLCASSLGSTDTQYFGPGTRLTVL.

This rearrangement joins TRBV6-1 to TRBJ1-6; 7 nucleotides line up with TRBD1. The CDR3 contains 15 residues. The V and J ends lost 2 bases and 6 bases, in that order; junction bases with no gene match: 4. Germline V CDR1 and CDR2: MNHNS, SASEGT. In DNA form, the CDR3 reads TGTGCCAGCAGTGAATCTGGACAGGCTAATTCACCCCTCCACTTT. The encoded protein is CASSESGQANSPLHF.

The chain links TRBV2 to TRBJ2-6; 9 bases fit TRBD1. This CDR3 region has 17 residues. V was clipped by 3 bases and J by 1 base; unmatched bases: 4. From germline, CDR1 is SNHLY and CDR2 FYNNEI. In DNA, the CDR3 is TGTGCCAGCAGTGATCTGGGACAGGGATCTGGGGCCAACGTCCTGACTTTC. This gives the protein CASSDLGQGSGANVLTF.